A single sample is the source of the 29 T cell receptor beta chains below, sequenced in a study of OX40 agonist ivuxolimab in advanced cancers. The table came from immunoSEQ multiplex PCR; TCRdb's copy has only in-frame clones and leaves some out. The data contain fewer than 90,000 clones, roughly 92% of them singletons. The source material was CD4+ or CD8+ T cells sorted from blood, sampled in a trial of the OX40 agonist ivuxolimab. The origin of the receptors is an adult with an advanced solid tumor such as melanoma, head and neck, liver or kidney cancer.

The chain has TRBV18 and TRBJ1-1, with unresolved D. CDR3 size: 15 residues. Looked up from germline, CDR1 is KGHSH and CDR2 is LQKENI. V was clipped by 2 bases and J by 5 bases, with 15 bases between them. The CDR3 bases are TGTGCCAGCTCACCAGCCCCTACGTTGGGGACTGAAGCTTTCTTT. This codes for CASSPAPTLGTEAFF.

V and J are TRBV10-3 and TRBJ1-1; 7 bases match TRBD1. With V trimmed by 2 bases and J by 5 bases, 5 bases remained unmatched. Germline CDR1 ENHRY, CDR2 SYGVKD. The CDR3 is 14 amino acids. As DNA, the CDR3 is TGTGCCATCAGTGAGAGGACAGGTTTGACTGAAGCTTTCTTT. Residues: CAISERTGLTEAFF.

The chain is built from TRBV7-8 and TRBJ2-2, with 12 bases aligning to TRBD2. The germline CDR1 and CDR2 sequences are SGHVS and FQNEAQ. The CDR3 runs 18 residues. The J segment lost 5 bases and the V segment lost 6 bases, leaving 13 bases of the junction unmatched. The CDR3 bases are TGTGCCAGCAGGCTTGAGCGACTAGCGGGAGTTTGGACCGGGGAGCTGTTTTTT. It encodes CASRLERLAGVWTGELFF.

The V call is TRBV29-1, the J call TRBJ2-3; weak D call: TRBD2 (7 bases). Germline V gene sequence: CDR1 SQVTM, CDR2 ANQGSEA. V was trimmed by 6 bases and J by 5 bases, leaving 24 bases between them. This CDR3 spans 16 amino acids. The CDR3 is CSVPRGAGSGGDTQYF. CDR3 bases: TGCAGCGTCCCCCGGGGGGCGGGCTCCGGGGGAGATACGCAGTATTTT.

The chain employs TRBV7-9 and TRBJ2-3; no clear D gene. Trimming removed 3 bases at V and 6 bases at J, with 4 bases between. The CDR3 runs to 11 residues. Looked up from germline, CDR1 is SEHNR and CDR2 is FQNEAQ (reference sequence). The CDR3 reads CASSLVDTQYF. The CDR3, as DNA: TGTGCCAGCAGCTTGGTGGATACGCAGTATTTT.

The chain links TRBV6-1 to TRBJ2-7; the match to TRBD1 covers 7 bases. V dropped 6 bases and J dropped 5; count of bases not matched to a gene: 4. The CDR3 extends over 12 amino acids. Germline CDR1 MNHNS, CDR2 SASEGT. Here the CDR3 reads CASSPDRDEQYF. CDR3 nucleotide sequence: TGTGCCAGCAGCCCCGACAGGGACGAGCAGTACTTC.

The V call is TRBV5-1, the J call TRBJ1-2; no definite D call. Germline assignment: CDR1 SGHRS and CDR2 YFSETQ. V was cut by 0 bases and J by 0 bases, with 9 bases left in between. The length of the CDR3 is 15 residues. The CDR3 protein is CASSLGPSSNYGYTF. The CDR3 DNA is TGCGCCAGCAGCTTGGGTCCATCATCTAACTATGGCTACACCTTC.

CDR3 bases: TGTGCCAGCAGCTCCGGGTCTCGGAATGAGCAGTTCTTC. It specifies CASSSGSRNEQFF. The chain uses TRBV11-3 and TRBJ2-1; the D is unclear. The CDR3 sequence is 13 residues long. Germline CDR1 SGHNT, CDR2 YENEEA. V lost 4 bases, J lost 7 bases, and 11 bases lay in between.

The V call is TRBV10-1, the J call TRBJ2-1; 8 bases agree with TRBD2. Trimming took 6 bases from V and 0 from J; bases not matched to a gene: 1. There are 14 residues in the CDR3. Germline assignment: CDR1 WNHNN and CDR2 SYGVQD (reference sequence). The CDR3 loop is CASSAGGSYNEQFF. CDR3 bases: TGCGCCAGCAGCGCGGGGGGCTCCTACAATGAGCAGTTCTTC.

The rearrangement uses TRBV18 and TRBJ1-5; D is unclear. The germline V gene encodes CDR1 KGHSH and CDR2 LQKENI. The V and J ends lost 2 bases and 3 bases respectively, with 11 bases between them. The CDR3 is 15 residues long. The CDR3 nucleotides are TGTGCCAGCTCACCAAATCAGCTAGACAATCAGCCCCAGCATTTT. Translation: CASSPNQLDNQPQHF. Variable domain in full (rest from reference TRBV18 and TRBJ1-5): NAGVMQNPRHLVRRRGQEARLRCSPMKGHSHVYWYRQLPEEGLKFMVYLQKENIIDESGMPKERFSAEFPKEGPSILRIQQVVRGDSAAYFCASSPNQLDNQPQHFGDGTRLSIL.

The chain employs TRBV7-2 and TRBJ1-4, with TRBD1 matching 10 bases. In germline, CDR1 is SGHTA, CDR2 FQGNSA. The CDR3 is made up of 15 amino acids. Trimming at V came to 5 bases and at J to 8 bases, leaving 8 bases not matched to a gene. CDR3 in DNA: TGTGCCAGCAGCGAGTCGACAGGGGGCTGGGAAAAACTGTTTTTT. The encoded protein is CASSESTGGWEKLFF.

In DNA form, the CDR3 reads TGTGCCAGCAGCCCCCCCGCGGCCCTCACAGATACGCAGTATTTT. This sequence encodes CASSPPAALTDTQYF. V and J are TRBV28 and TRBJ2-3; D gene ambiguous. The ends were cut back, 6 bases at V and 2 bases at J, with 15 bases in the middle. The CDR3 has 15 residues. The germline gives CDR1 MDHEN, CDR2 SYDVKM.

This clone came up once. The genes are TRBV14 and TRBJ2-1; no clear D gene. The V end lost 0 bases, the J end lost 9 bases, and 18 bases lay between the germline ends. This CDR3 region has 16 residues. The germline V gene has CDR1 SGHDN and CDR2 FVKESK. CDR3 protein: CASSQDPDGVLAEQFF. The CDR3 DNA is TGTGCCAGCAGCCAAGATCCGGACGGTGTTTTAGCTGAGCAGTTCTTC.

In regard to this clone: At one of its ends the junction is not consistent with the germline gene, which may arise from a read error. Additional DNA sequences in this sample encode the identical CDR3. The chain has TRBV5-1 and TRBJ2-1, with D perhaps TRBD1 or TRBD2 (5 bases each). Germline CDR1 is SGHRS and CDR2 is YFSETQ. This CDR3 is 16 amino acids long. The CDR3: CASSLVVAGTYNEQFF. CDR3 DNA sequence: TGCGCCAGCAGCTTGGTAGTAGCCGGGACCTATAATGAGCAGTTCTTC.

V usage is TRBV6-5 and J usage is TRBJ1-5; TRBD1 might be the D (5 bases). The CDR3 sequence is 14 residues long. V was clipped by 6 bases and J by 4 bases, with 13 bases between them. CDR1 MNHEY and CDR2 SVGAGI come from the germline V gene. This CDR3 reads CASSPREANQPQHF. DNA of the CDR3: TGTGCCAGCAGCCCCAGGGAAGCAAATCAGCCCCAGCATTTT.

V gene TRBV18 combines with J gene TRBJ1-1; 7 nucleotides match TRBD1. CDR1 and CDR2 from the germline V gene are KGHSH and LQKENI. V lost 6 bases to trimming and J lost 4 bases; unmatched junction nucleotides: 11. The length of the CDR3 is 15 residues. The CDR3 DNA reads TGTGCCAGCTCTCCCCCTTTCGCAGGGGGCACTGAAGCTTTCTTT. Translating gives CASSPPFAGGTEAFF.

This chain joins TRBV7-9 and TRBJ2-1, with unresolved D. The germline V gene encodes CDR1 SEHNR and CDR2 FQNEAQ (reference sequence). Trimming stripped 5 bases from V and 9 bases from J, with 11 bases between. This CDR3 comprises 12 residues. CDR3 in amino acids: CASSLSFGEQFF. The CDR3 DNA follows: TGTGCCAGCAGCCTAAGTTTTGGTGAGCAGTTCTTC.

This clone appeared a single time. V and J are TRBV7-2 and TRBJ1-2; D is ambiguous. Germline V lookup: CDR1 SGHTA, CDR2 FQGNSA. This CDR3 has 13 residues. The ends were cut back, 1 base at V and 4 bases at J, with 7 bases in the middle. CDR3 amino acids: CASSLGGFYGYTF. As DNA, the CDR3 is TGTGCCAGCAGCTTAGGCGGTTTCTATGGCTACACCTTC.

The CDR3 sequence is CASSLPRAGNSYEQYF. The DNA for the CDR3 is TGCGCCAGCAGCTTGCCCAGAGCGGGCAACTCCTACGAGCAGTACTTC. V usage is TRBV5-1 and J usage is TRBJ2-7, with D maybe TRBD2 (6 bases). V lost 1 base and J lost 0, with 14 bases in between. The germline V gene has CDR1 SGHRS and CDR2 YFSETQ. CDR3 size: 16 residues.

J is TRBJ2-7 and V is TRBV10-1, with D tentatively TRBD1 or TRBD2 (7 bases each). The V gene lost 11 bases and the J gene lost 5 bases, with 19 bases spanning the gap. Germline CDR1 and CDR2: WNHNN and SYGVQD (reference sequence). This CDR3 region has 13 residues. CDR3 in DNA: TGCGCCTCCCAGGGAGGGGGCAGAGACGAGCAGTACTTC. It encodes CASQGGGRDEQYF.

This chain connects TRBV5-1 to TRBJ2-1, with 7 positions matching TRBD2. Germline CDR1 SGHRS, CDR2 YFSETQ. There are 16 residues in the CDR3. Trimming took 1 base from V and 2 from J; bases not matched to a gene: 6. The CDR3 loop reads CASSLLGGVTYNEQFF. DNA for the CDR3: TGCGCCAGCAGCTTGCTGGGGGGGGTTACCTACAATGAGCAGTTCTTC. The full variable domain, with the rest looked up from reference TRBV5-1 and TRBJ2-1, is KAGVTQTPRYLIKTRGQQVTLSCSPISGHRSVSWYQQTPGQGLQFLFEYFSETQRNKGNFPGRFSGRQFSNSRSEMNVSTLELGDSALYLCASSLLGGVTYNEQFFGPGTRLTVL.

This clone ranks as medium-sized. V gene TRBV2 combines with J gene TRBJ1-1; 7 bases are a match to TRBD1. Unmatched junction bases numbered 5, after V lost 6 bases and J lost 4 bases. The CDR3 is 13 amino acids. Germline assignment: CDR1 SNHLY and CDR2 FYNNEI. CDR3 in DNA: TGTGCCAGCAGACAGGGGAGAGCCACTGAAGCTTTCTTT. The encoded protein is CASRQGRATEAFF.

The chain is built from TRBV5-1 and TRBJ1-3; D is undetermined. CDR3 size: 15 residues. V gave up 1 base and J gave up 9 bases, with 17 bases separating them. Per germline, CDR1 SGHRS and CDR2 YFSETQ. This CDR3 is CASSLLPDLTSTIYF. CDR3 nucleotides: TGCGCCAGCAGCTTGCTTCCGGATCTTACAAGCACCATATATTTT.

The V call is TRBV20-1, the J call TRBJ2-7; D might be TRBD2 (7 bases). The CDR3 sequence is 11 residues long. CDR1 and CDR2 (germline): DFQATT, SNEGSKA (reference sequence). Between the trimmed V and J ends, which lost 4 bases and 7 bases, there was a span of 11 bases. This CDR3 reads CSATEGGEQYF. CDR3 in DNA: TGCAGTGCTACCGAGGGGGGGGAGCAGTACTTC.

The J gene is TRBJ2-5, the V gene TRBV21-1; TRBD2 is taken as the D call from the table, unchecked against the DNA. TRBV21-1 is an annotated pseudogene. This CDR3 spans 14 amino acids. The CDR3: CASKGGQGKRTQYF. The CDR3 DNA reads TGTGCCAGCAAAGGAGGGCAGGGTAAACGGACCCAGTACTTC.

The table lists this clone with a few counts. This chain joins TRBV5-1 and TRBJ2-1, with 7 bases matching TRBD1. V dropped 7 bases and J dropped 8; count of bases not matched to a gene: 12. The CDR3 loop spans 14 amino acids. The V gene's germline CDR1 is SGHRS and CDR2 YFSETQ. CDR3 amino acids: CASSEAQGFDEQFF. In DNA, the CDR3 is TGCGCCAGCTCGGAAGCACAGGGGTTCGATGAGCAGTTCTTC.

The chain couples TRBV14 to TRBJ2-3; TRBD2 matches 10 bases. Germline loops: CDR1 SGHDN, CDR2 FVKESK. The V segment lost 4 bases and the J segment 6 bases; nucleotides outside the gene matches: 7. This CDR3 is 15 amino acids long. CDR3: CASSPSSGGFDTQYF. The CDR3 DNA reads TGTGCCAGCAGCCCCTCTAGCGGGGGCTTCGATACGCAGTATTTT.

The chain recombines TRBV5-6 with TRBJ1-6; 9 nucleotides match TRBD1. Trimming took 3 bases from V and 4 from J; bases not matched to a gene: 5. The CDR3 length is 16 residues. Per the germline V gene, CDR1 is SGHDT and CDR2 is YYEEEE. The CDR3 sequence: CASSWRDRAYNSPLHF. The CDR3 nucleotides read TGTGCCAGCAGCTGGAGGGACAGGGCGTATAATTCACCCCTCCACTTT.

V usage is TRBV9 and J usage is TRBJ1-1; 7 nucleotides match TRBD1. The germline V gene encodes CDR1 SGDLS and CDR2 YYNGEE. V gave up 3 bases and J gave up 3 bases; unmatched junction bases: 11. This CDR3 is 16 amino acids long. CDR3 nucleotides: TGTGCCAGCAGCGCTTACCCCAGGGGGGCGCACACTGAAGCTTTCTTT. Protein product: CASSAYPRGAHTEAFF.